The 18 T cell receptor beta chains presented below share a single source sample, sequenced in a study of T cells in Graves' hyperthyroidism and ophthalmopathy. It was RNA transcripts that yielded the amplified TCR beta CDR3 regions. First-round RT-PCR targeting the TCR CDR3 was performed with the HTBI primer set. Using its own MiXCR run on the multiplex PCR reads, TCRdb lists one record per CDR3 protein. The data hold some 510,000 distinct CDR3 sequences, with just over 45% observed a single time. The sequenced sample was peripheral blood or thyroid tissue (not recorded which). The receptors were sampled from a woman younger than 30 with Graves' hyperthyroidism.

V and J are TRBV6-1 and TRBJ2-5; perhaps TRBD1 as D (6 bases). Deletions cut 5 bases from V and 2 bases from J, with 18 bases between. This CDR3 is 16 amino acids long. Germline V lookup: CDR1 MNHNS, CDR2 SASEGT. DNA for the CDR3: TGTGCCAGCAGTTACTCGGCCACAGGGAGTCAAGAGACCCAGTACTTC. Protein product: CASSYSATGSQETQYF.

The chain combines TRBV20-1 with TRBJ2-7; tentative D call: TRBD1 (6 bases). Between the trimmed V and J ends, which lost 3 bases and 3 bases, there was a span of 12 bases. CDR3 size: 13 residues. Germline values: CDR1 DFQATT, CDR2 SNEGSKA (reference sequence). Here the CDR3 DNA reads TGCAGTGCTAGTAGGACAGAGAGCTACGAGCAGTACTTC. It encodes CSASRTESYEQYF.

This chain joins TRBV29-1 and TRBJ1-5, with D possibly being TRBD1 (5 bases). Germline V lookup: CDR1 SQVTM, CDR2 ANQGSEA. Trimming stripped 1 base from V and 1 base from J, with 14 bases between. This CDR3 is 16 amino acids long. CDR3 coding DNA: TGCAGCGTTGAAGGACTAGCGGGGGGAAGCAATCAGCCCCAGCATTTT. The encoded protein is CSVEGLAGGSNQPQHF.

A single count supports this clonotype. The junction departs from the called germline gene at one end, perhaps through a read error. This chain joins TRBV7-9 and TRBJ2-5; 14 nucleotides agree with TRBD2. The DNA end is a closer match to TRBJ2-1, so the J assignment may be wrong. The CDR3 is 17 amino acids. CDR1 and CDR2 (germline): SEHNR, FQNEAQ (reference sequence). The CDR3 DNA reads TGCGCCAGCAGCCAAGCCGCCGGGACTAGCGGGAGCGATGAGCAGTTCTTC. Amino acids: CASSQAAGTSGSDEQFF.

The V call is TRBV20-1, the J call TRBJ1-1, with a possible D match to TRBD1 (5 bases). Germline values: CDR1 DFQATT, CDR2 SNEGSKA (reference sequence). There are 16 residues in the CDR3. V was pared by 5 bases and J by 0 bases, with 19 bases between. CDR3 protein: CSAYVPQAMMNTEAFF. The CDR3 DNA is TGCAGTGCTTATGTCCCACAGGCGATGATGAACACTGAAGCTTTCTTT.

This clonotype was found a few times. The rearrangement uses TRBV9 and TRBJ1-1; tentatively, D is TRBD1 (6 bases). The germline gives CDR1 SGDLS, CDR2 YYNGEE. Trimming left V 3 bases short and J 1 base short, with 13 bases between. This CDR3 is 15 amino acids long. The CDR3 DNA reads TGTGCCAGCAGCGCAACCGGGACATCGAACACTGAAGCTTTCTTT. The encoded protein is CASSATGTSNTEAFF.

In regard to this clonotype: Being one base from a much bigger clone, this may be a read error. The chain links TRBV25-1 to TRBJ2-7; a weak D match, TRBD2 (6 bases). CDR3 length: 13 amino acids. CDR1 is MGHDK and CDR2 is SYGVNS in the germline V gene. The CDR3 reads CATSGTGVGEQHF. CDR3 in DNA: TGTGCCACCAGTGGGACGGGAGTTGGCGAGCAGCACTTC.

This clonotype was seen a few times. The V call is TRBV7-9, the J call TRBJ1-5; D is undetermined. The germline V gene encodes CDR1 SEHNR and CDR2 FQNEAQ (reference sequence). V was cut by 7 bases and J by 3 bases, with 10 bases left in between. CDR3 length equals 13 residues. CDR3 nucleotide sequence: TGTGCCAGCAACCGAGGAAACAATCAGCCCCAGCATTTT. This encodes CASNRGNNQPQHF.

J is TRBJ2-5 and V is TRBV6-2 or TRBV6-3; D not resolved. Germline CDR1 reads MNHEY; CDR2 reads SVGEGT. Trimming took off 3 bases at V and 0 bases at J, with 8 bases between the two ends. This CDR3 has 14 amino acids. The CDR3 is CASSYLGYQETQYF. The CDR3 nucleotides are TGTGCCAGCAGTTATCTAGGGTACCAAGAGACCCAGTACTTC.

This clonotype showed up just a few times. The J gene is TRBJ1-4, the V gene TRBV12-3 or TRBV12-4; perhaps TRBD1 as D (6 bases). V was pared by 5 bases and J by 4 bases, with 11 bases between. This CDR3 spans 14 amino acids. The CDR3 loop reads CASSPGHSNEKLFF. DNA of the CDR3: TGTGCCAGCAGTCCGGGACACAGTAATGAAAAACTGTTTTTT.

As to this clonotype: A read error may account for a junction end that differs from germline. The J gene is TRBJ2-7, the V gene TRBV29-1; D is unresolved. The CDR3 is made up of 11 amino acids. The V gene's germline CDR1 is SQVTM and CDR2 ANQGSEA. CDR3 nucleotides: TGCAGCGTTGGGCAGGCCTACGGGCAGTACTTC. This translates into CSVGQAYGQYF.

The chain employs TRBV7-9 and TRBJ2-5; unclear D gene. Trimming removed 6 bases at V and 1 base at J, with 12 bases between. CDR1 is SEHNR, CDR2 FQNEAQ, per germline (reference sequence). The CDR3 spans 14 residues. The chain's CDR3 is CASRPSRLQETQYF. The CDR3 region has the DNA TGTGCCAGCAGACCCTCGCGGCTCCAAGAGACCCAGTACTTC.

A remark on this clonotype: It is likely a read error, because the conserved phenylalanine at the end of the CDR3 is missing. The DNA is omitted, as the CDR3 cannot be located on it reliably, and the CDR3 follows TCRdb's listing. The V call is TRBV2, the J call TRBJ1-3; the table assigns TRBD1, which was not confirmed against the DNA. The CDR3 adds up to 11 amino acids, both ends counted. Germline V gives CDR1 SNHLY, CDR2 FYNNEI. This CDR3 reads CASSETGPASN.

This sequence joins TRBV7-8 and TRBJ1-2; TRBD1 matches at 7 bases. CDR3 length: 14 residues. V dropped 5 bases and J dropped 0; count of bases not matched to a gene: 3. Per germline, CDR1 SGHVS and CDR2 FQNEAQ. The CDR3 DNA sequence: TGTGCCAGCAGCCAGGGGGTAGCTAACTATGGCTACACCTTC. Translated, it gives CASSQGVANYGYTF.

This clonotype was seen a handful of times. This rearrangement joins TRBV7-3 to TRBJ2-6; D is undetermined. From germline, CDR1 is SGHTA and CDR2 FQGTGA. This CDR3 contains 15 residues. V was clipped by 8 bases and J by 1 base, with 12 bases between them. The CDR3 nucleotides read TGTGCCAGCTCCCACGGCCGGTCTGGGGCCAACGTCCTGACTTTC. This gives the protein CASSHGRSGANVLTF.

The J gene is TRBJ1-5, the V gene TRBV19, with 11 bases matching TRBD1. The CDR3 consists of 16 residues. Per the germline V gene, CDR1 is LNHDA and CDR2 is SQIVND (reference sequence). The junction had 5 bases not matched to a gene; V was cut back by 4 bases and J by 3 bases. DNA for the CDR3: TGTGCCAGTAGTACCCGGACAGGGGGCTTCAATCAGCCCCAGCATTTT. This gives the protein CASSTRTGGFNQPQHF. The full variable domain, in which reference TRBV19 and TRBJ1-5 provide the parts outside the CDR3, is DGGITQSPKYLFRKEGQNVTLSCEQNLNHDAMYWYRQDPGQGLRLIYYSQIVNDFQKGDIAEGYSVSREKKESFPLTVTSAQKNPTAFYLCASSTRTGGFNQPQHFGDGTRLSIL.

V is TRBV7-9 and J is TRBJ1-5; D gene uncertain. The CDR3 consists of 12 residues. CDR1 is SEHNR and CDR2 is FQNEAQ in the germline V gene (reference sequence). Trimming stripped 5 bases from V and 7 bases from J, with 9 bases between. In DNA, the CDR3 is TGTGCCAGCAGCCCAGCGGACCAGCCCCAGCATTTT. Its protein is CASSPADQPQHF. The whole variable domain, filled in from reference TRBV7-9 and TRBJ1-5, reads DTGVSQNPRHKITKRGQNVTFRCDPISEHNRLYWYRQTLGQGPEFLTYFQNEAQLEKSRLLSDRFSAERPKGSFSTLEIQRTEQGDSAMYLCASSPADQPQHFGDGTRLSIL.

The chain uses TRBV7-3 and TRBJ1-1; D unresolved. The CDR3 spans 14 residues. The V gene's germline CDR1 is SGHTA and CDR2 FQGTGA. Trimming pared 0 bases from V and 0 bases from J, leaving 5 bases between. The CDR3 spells CASSLTNMNTEAFF. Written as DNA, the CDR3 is TGTGCCAGCAGCTTAACAAACATGAACACTGAAGCTTTCTTT. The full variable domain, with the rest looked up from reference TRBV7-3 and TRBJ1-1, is GAGVSQTPSNKVTEKGKYVELRCDPISGHTALYWYRQSLGQGPEFLIYFQGTGAADDSGLPNDRFFAVRPEGSVSTLKIQRTERGDSAVYLCASSLTNMNTEAFFGQGTRLTVV.